This TCR beta chain was obtained from a study of identifying expanded T cells in peripheral blood. Study-level points and caveats: Variance in clone template counts between approximately two-week samples significantly increased with total template count across all healthy donors. Differentially abundant clones: 0.95 to 1.5 between replicates, about 15 at around 2 weeks, less than 25 at four.

Repertoires were generated with immunoSEQ multiplex PCR, while TCRdb's copy carries only in-frame clones and drops some. The data show more than 75,000 clones, about nine tenths seen once. Comment on this clone: Antigen unknown.

The source of this sequence is a person aged 18 to 70 in good health. Sequencing was performed on blood.

The CDR3 sequence is CASSFGQSNTEAFF. CDR3 nucleotides: TGTGCCAGCAGCTTTGGACAGTCGAACACTGAAGCTTTCTTT. The J gene is TRBJ1-1, the V gene TRBV7-2; maybe TRBD1 (6 bases). The CDR3 spans 14 residues. Trimming shortened V by 3 bases and J by 1 base, and 9 bases separated the two germline ends. Germline values: CDR1 SGHTA, CDR2 FQGNSA.